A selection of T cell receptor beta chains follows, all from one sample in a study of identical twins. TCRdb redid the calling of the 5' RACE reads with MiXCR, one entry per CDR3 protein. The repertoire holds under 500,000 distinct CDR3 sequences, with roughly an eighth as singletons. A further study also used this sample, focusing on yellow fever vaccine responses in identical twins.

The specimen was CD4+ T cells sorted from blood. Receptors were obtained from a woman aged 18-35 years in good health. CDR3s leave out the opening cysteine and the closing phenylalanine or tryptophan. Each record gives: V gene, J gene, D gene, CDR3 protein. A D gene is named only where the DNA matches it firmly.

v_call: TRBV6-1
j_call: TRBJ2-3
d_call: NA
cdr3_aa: ASTRGTEPDTQY

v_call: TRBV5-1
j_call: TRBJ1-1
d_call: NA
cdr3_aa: ASSAQTPNTEAF

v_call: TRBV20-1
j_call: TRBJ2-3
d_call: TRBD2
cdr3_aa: SASHSGTSSDTQY

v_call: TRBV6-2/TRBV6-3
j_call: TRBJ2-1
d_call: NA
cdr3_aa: ASSPRDWYSYNEQF

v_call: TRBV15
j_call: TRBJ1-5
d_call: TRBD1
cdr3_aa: ATDAGGLSQPQH

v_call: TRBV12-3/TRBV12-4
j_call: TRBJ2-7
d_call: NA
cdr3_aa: ASSLGLTAYEQY

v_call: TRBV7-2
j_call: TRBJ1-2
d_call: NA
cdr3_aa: ASSLEQPLNYGYT

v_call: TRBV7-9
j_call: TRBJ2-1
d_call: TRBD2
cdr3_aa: ASSWTSGRAYNEQF

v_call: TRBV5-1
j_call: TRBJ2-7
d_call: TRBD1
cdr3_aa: ASSLPDRAPYEQY

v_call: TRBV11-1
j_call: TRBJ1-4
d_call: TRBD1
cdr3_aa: ASSQGTVNEKLF

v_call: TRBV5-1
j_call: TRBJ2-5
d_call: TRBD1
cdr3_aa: ASSLPGQQETQY

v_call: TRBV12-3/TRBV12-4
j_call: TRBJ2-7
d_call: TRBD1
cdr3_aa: ASAPGQTYEQY

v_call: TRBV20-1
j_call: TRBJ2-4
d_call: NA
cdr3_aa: SAKNRETLAKNIQY

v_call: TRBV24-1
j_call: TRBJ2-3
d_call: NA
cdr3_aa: ATSDPGQPPDTQY

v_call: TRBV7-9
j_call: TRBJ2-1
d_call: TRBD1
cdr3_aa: ASSPGQGAGNEQF

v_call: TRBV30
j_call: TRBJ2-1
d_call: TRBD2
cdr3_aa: ARQTSGGGGRNEQF

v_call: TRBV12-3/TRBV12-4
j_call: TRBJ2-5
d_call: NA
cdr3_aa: ASTQGGTATKWTQY

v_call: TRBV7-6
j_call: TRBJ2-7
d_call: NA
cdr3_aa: ASSLRQGLSSYEQY

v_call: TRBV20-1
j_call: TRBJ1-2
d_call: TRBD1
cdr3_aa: SADRDSKIGYT

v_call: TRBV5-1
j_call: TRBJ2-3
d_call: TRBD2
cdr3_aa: ARRRTSGGTDTQY

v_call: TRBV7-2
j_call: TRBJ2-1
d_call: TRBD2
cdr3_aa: ASSPGLAGTYNEQF

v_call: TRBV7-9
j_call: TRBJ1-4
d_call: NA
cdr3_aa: ASSLRGTNEKLF

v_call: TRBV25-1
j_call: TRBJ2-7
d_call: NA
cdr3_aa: ASSESHTYEQY

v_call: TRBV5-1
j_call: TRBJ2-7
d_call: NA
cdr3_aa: ASSLAWTSYEQY

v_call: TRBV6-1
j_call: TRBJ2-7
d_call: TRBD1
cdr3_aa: ATRGGQGTYEQY

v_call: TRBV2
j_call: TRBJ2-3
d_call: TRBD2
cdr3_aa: ATTLARSTDTQY

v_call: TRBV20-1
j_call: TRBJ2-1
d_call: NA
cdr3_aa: SAREGDRQF

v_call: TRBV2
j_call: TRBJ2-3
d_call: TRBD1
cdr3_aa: ASRGLQGVSTDTQY

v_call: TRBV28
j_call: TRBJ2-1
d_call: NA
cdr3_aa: ASSLAPGLYNEQF

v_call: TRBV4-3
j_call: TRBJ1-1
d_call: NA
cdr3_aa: ASSQGWTAMNTEAF

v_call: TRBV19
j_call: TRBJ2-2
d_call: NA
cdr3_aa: ASSSGRGVGELF

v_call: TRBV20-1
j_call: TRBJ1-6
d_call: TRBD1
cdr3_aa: SASPGGGSPLH

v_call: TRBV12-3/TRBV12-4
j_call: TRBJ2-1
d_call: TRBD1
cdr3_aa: ASSLGSQGVWNEQF

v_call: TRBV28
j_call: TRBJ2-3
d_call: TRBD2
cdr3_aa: ASSIEGLGVTDTQY

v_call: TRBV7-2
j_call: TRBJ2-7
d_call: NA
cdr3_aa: ASSLRGGRLYEQY